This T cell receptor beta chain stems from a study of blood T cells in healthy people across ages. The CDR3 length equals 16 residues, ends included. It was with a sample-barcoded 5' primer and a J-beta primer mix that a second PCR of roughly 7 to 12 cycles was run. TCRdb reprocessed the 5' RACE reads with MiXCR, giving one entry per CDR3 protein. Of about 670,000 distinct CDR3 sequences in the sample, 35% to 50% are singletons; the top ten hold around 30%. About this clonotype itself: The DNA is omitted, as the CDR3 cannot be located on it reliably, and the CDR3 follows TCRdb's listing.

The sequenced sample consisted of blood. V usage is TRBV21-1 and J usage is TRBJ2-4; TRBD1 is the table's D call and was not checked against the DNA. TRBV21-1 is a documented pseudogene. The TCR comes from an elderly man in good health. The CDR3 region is CASSKIKWGQGNIQYF.